Listed below are T cell receptor beta chains from one sample, sequenced in a study of T cell changes during pregnancy in multiple sclerosis. Only in-frame clones appear in the TCRdb table, and some are missing; sequencing was by immunoSEQ multiplex PCR. Counted here are about 39,000 clones, around 92% occurring once; the ten biggest clones make up 0.35%. The specimen comprised CD4+ T cells from peripheral blood mononuclear cells, sampled after pregnancy. These receptors all come from a female donor with multiple sclerosis, enrolled in a pregnancy study. CDR3s include the opening cysteine and the closing phenylalanine or tryptophan. A D gene is named only where the DNA matches it firmly. For some rows the clone size is stated as once, few or many, or as a class when expanded; others skip it.

>-|TRBJ2-3|TRBD2|TRBV9|16
CASSVGTSGGADTQYF
TGTGCCAGCAGCGTAGGGACTAGCGGGGGGGCAGATACGCAGTATTTT
>-|TRBJ2-5|-|TRBV20-1|11
CSASHSRAQYF
TGCAGTGCTAGCCATTCGCGGGCCCAGTACTTC
>-|TRBJ2-3|TRBD1|TRBV6-1|11
CAGKTGATQYF
TGTGCCGGCAAAACAGGGGCTACGCAGTATTTT
>-|TRBJ1-1|-|TRBV6-5|14
CASREGFVNTEAFF
TGTGCCAGCAGGGAGGGGTTTGTGAACACTGAAGCTTTCTTT
>once|TRBJ1-2|TRBD1|TRBV6-5|14
CASSYGAGGHGYTF
TGTGCCAGCAGTTACGGGGCAGGGGGCCACGGCTACACCTTC
>-|TRBJ2-7|TRBD2|TRBV2|14
CASSAGGGSYEQYF
TGTGCCAGCAGTGCTGGCGGGGGTTCCTACGAGCAGTACTTC
>-|TRBJ1-5|-|TRBV6-1|16
CASSAKSGGLIQPQHF
TGTGCCAGCAGTGCAAAGTCGGGGGGGCTTATCCAGCCCCAGCATTTT
>-|TRBJ2-7|-|TRBV5-1|17
CASSLGIVWAESYEQYF
TGCGCCAGCAGCTTGGGTATAGTCTGGGCAGAATCCTACGAGCAGTACTTC
>-|TRBJ1-2|-|TRBV5-6|13
CASSWGGENGYTF
TGTGCCAGCAGCTGGGGGGGGGAGAATGGCTACACCTTC
>-|TRBJ2-2|TRBD1|TRBV6-5|14
CASSHYRGAGELFF
TGTGCCAGCAGTCACTACAGGGGAGCCGGGGAGCTGTTTTTT
>-|TRBJ1-1|TRBD1|TRBV30|16
CAWKSGQGGLNTEAFF
TGTGCCTGGAAGTCTGGACAGGGAGGCCTGAACACTGAAGCTTTCTTT
>-|TRBJ2-5|-|TRBV4-1|13
CASSAVQGGTQYF
TGCGCCAGCAGCGCCGTACAGGGCGGGACCCAGTACTTC
>-|TRBJ2-5|TRBD2|TRBV5-4|15
CASSSPGGIQETQYF
TGTGCCAGCAGCTCGCCCGGGGGGATCCAAGAGACCCAGTACTTC
>-|TRBJ1-3|TRBD1|TRBV5-1|17
CASSLTSTGTGYDTIYF
TGCGCCAGCAGTTTGACCTCTACCGGGACAGGGTATGACACCATATATTTT
>-|TRBJ1-4|-|TRBV6-1|14
CASTFSSGVEKLFF
TGTGCCAGCACCTTCTCATCGGGTGTTGAAAAACTGTTTTTT
>-|TRBJ2-5|TRBD2|TRBV9|17
CASTSPGLAGGPETQYF
TGTGCCAGCACCTCTCCGGGACTAGCGGGGGGGCCAGAGACCCAGTACTTC
>-|TRBJ1-3|-|TRBV14|14
CASSLKTREDTIYF
TGTGCCAGCAGCCTAAAAACCAGGGAGGACACCATATATTTT
>-|TRBJ2-1|TRBD1|TRBV2|14
CASRRTGAYNEQFF
TGTGCCAGCAGGCGGACAGGAGCCTACAATGAGCAGTTCTTC
>few|TRBJ2-2|-|TRBV7-2|15
CASSVGGANTGELFF
TGTGCCAGCAGCGTGGGAGGTGCGAACACCGGGGAGCTGTTTTTT
>-|TRBJ1-1|-|TRBV18|15
CASSPVQGLRTEAFF
TGTGCCAGCTCACCCGTACAGGGCTTGCGGACTGAAGCTTTCTTT
>-|TRBJ2-7|TRBD1|TRBV5-1|13
CASSPGQVYEQYF
TGCGCCAGCAGCCCCGGACAGGTCTACGAGCAGTACTTC
>-|TRBJ1-1|-|TRBV13|13
CASSLDRDTEAFF
TGTGCCAGCAGCTTAGACAGGGACACTGAAGCTTTCTTT
>-|TRBJ2-4|-|TRBV5-6|12
CASSTRSSVEYF
TGTGCCAGCAGCACCCGGAGCTCTGTCGAGTACTTC
>-|TRBJ1-6|-|TRBV6-4|13
CASSLTGDSPLHF
TGTGCCAGCAGTCTTACGGGAGATTCACCCCTCCACTTT
>-|TRBJ2-7|-|TRBV28|17
CASSFVLWDTSSYEQYF
TGTGCCAGCAGTTTCGTTCTCTGGGACACCAGCTCCTACGAGCAGTACTTC
>-|TRBJ1-1|-|TRBV28|14
CASSPGALNTEAFF
TGTGCCAGCAGTCCGGGAGCCCTGAACACTGAAGCTTTCTTT
>-|TRBJ1-5|TRBD1|TRBV10-3|13
CAISRQGAHPQHF
TGTGCCATCAGCAGACAGGGGGCCCATCCCCAGCATTTT
>-|TRBJ1-1|TRBD1|TRBV9|16
CASSAAPGQPNTEAFF
TGTGCCAGCAGCGCAGCGCCGGGACAGCCGAACACTGAAGCTTTCTTT
>-|TRBJ2-5|-|TRBV6-1|15
CASSEQGLDEETQYF
TGTGCCAGCAGTGAACAGGGGCTAGATGAAGAGACCCAGTACTTC
>-|TRBJ2-7|TRBD1|TRBV9|15
CASSVSPGQTYEQYF
TGTGCCAGCAGCGTGTCCCCGGGACAGACCTACGAGCAGTACTTC
>-|TRBJ2-2|TRBD1|TRBV7-8|18
CASSLAGQGAANTGELFF
TGTGCCAGCAGCTTAGCGGGACAGGGGGCGGCGAACACCGGGGAGCTGTTTTTT
>-|TRBJ2-7|TRBD1|TRBV19|14
CASSPGQGGDEQYF
TGTGCCAGTAGCCCGGGACAGGGGGGAGACGAGCAGTACTTC
>-|TRBJ2-2|-|TRBV19|12
CASSTRTGELFF
TGTGCCAGTAGTACCCGCACCGGGGAGCTGTTTTTT
>once|TRBJ1-6|-|TRBV2|15
CASIQSGGFNSPLHF
TGTGCCAGCATTCAGTCTGGAGGGTTTAATTCACCCCTCCACTTT
>-|TRBJ2-1|-|TRBV7-3|13
CASSLSRGNEQFF
TGTGCCAGCAGCTTGAGTAGGGGTAATGAGCAGTTCTTC
>-|TRBJ2-5|TRBD2|TRBV7-2|15
CASSLASGLQETQYF
TGTGCCAGCAGCTTGGCTAGCGGACTACAAGAGACCCAGTACTTC
>-|TRBJ1-2|TRBD1|TRBV30|15
CAWSVVGDRGLGYTF
TGTGCCTGGAGTGTGGTCGGGGACAGGGGGCTAGGCTACACCTTC
>-|TRBJ1-4|TRBD1|TRBV18|14
CASSTGQGNEKLFF
TGTGCCAGCTCAACGGGACAGGGAAATGAAAAACTGTTTTTT
>-|TRBJ2-7|-|TRBV18|14
CASSQSPGNYEQYF
TGTGCCAGCTCCCAATCCCCAGGGAACTACGAGCAGTACTTC
>-|TRBJ1-6|TRBD1|TRBV19|15
CASTLSDRGNSPLHF
TGTGCCAGTACCCTATCTGACAGGGGAAATTCACCCCTCCACTTT
>once|TRBJ1-1|-|TRBV4-2|16
CASSQPAEGWNTEAFF
TGTGCCAGCAGCCAACCGGCCGAGGGCTGGAACACTGAAGCTTTCTTT
>-|TRBJ1-6|TRBD1|TRBV9|21
CASSVYSGPRTGSIDNSPLHF
TGTGCCAGCAGCGTATATAGCGGACCTAGGACAGGGTCTATTGATAATTCACCCCTCCACTTT
>-|TRBJ2-7|TRBD1|TRBV9|14
CASSEGDSYYEQYF
TGTGCCAGCAGCGAAGGGGACAGTTACTACGAGCAGTACTTC
>-|TRBJ2-5|-|TRBV5-1|15
CASSLGGAPSETQYF
TGCGCCAGCAGCTTGGGTGGGGCTCCTTCGGAGACCCAGTACTTC
>-|TRBJ2-3|TRBD2|TRBV7-3|15
CASSTSGSGTDTQYF
TGTGCCAGCAGCACTAGCGGGTCGGGCACAGATACGCAGTATTTT
>-|TRBJ1-4|TRBD1|TRBV5-1|13
CASSGDSPGRLFF
TGCGCCAGCAGCGGGGACAGCCCGGGACGGCTGTTTTTT
>-|TRBJ2-1|TRBD1|TRBV9|16
CASSARQGSSYNEQFF
TGTGCCAGCAGCGCAAGACAGGGAAGCTCCTACAATGAGCAGTTCTTC
>-|TRBJ2-7|-|TRBV7-2|14
CASSLVSAGQEQYF
TGTGCCAGCAGCTTAGTGTCGGCAGGGCAAGAGCAGTACTTC
>-|TRBJ1-4|TRBD1|TRBV7-2|14
CASSYRGPNEKLFF
TGTGCCAGCAGCTACAGGGGGCCTAATGAAAAACTGTTTTTT